The subject of this entry is one TCR beta chain. MiXCR was run by TCRdb on the 5' RACE reads, yielding one entry per CDR3 protein. The table lists some 150,000 distinct CDR3 sequences, around 27% of them singletons. The CDR3 runs 16 residues. Germline V gene sequence: CDR1 SGHAT, CDR2 FQNNGV. The germline V and J ends were trimmed by 1 base and 2 bases, with 14 bases remaining between them. This sample is drawn from a study of T-cell memory formation after mild COVID-19. The sample taken for sequencing was PBMCs or a T cell subset sorted from them (not recorded which). The clonotype originates from an adult woman who had mild COVID-19 (a few samples of this study predate the infection). Cell type and time point are not known. The chain has TRBV11-2 and TRBJ2-5; perhaps D is TRBD1 or TRBD2 (5 bases each). The CDR3 protein is CASSLGGSLVQETQYF. The CDR3 nucleotides read TGTGCCAGCAGCTTAGGGGGGTCGCTAGTTCAAGAGACCCAGTACTTC.